This passage covers 19 T cell receptor beta chains from one sample sequenced in a study of blood T cell repertoires in COVID-19. Profiling relied on immunoSEQ multiplex PCR, and the TCRdb table lists in-frame clones only, not all of them. This table has roughly 700,000 clones, approximately 90% appearing once. The sequenced sample consisted of peripheral blood. The origin of the receptors is a woman aged 18-29 years with acute or convalescent COVID-19.

This clone has more than one count but fewer than ten. The chain couples TRBV5-4 to TRBJ2-2, with TRBD1 matching over 7 bases. The germline CDR1 and CDR2 sequences are SGHNT and YYREEE (reference sequence). There are 15 residues in the CDR3. Germline trimming cut 4 bases from V and 5 bases from J; bases unmatched to any gene: 8. CDR3 amino acids: CASSLQDRTTGELFF. The CDR3 bases are TGTGCCAGCAGCCTACAGGACAGGACAACCGGGGAGCTGTTTTTT.

This clone was seen only a few times. This chain links TRBV5-1 with TRBJ1-2; 7 nucleotides line up with TRBD1. This CDR3 region has 14 residues. The germline V gene has CDR1 SGHRS and CDR2 YFSETQ. Losses at the gene ends were 0 bases for V and 6 bases for J; bases not matched to a gene: 5. This CDR3 reads CASSLGQGEDGYTF. The DNA for the CDR3 is TGCGCCAGCAGCTTGGGGCAGGGGGAAGATGGCTACACCTTC. Looking up the rest from reference TRBV5-1 and TRBJ1-2 gives the full variable domain: KAGVTQTPRYLIKTRGQQVTLSCSPISGHRSVSWYQQTPGQGLQFLFEYFSETQRNKGNFPGRFSGRQFSNSRSEMNVSTLELGDSALYLCASSLGQGEDGYTFGSGTRLTVV.

This clone was found a few times. The V and J genes are TRBV9 and TRBJ1-2; TRBD1 is a possible D gene (5 bases). The CDR3 covers 15 residues. Germline loops: CDR1 SGDLS, CDR2 YYNGEE. V was shortened by 4 bases and J by 1 base, with 14 bases between the two germline ends. The CDR3 reads CASSFRDYFNYGYTF. The CDR3 DNA follows: TGTGCCAGCAGCTTTAGGGACTATTTTAACTATGGCTACACCTTC.

The chain has TRBV18 and TRBJ1-5, with a weak D call TRBD1 (6 bases). Trimming removed 6 bases at V and 3 bases at J, with 12 bases between. Germline CDR1 reads KGHSH; CDR2 reads LQKENI. This CDR3 region has 14 residues. The CDR3 nucleotides read TGTGCCAGCTCTCAACAGGGTCTCAATCAGCCCCAGCATTTT. This translates into CASSQQGLNQPQHF.

The gene calls are TRBV6-5 and TRBJ2-7, with 11 positions matching TRBD2. CDR1 is MNHEY and CDR2 is SVGAGI in the germline V gene. V lost 6 bases and J lost 4; bases outside the gene matches: 8. This CDR3 is 15 amino acids long. CDR3 bases: TGTGCCAGCAGACGGACCGGGACTAGCGGTTACGAGCAGTACTTC. Residues: CASRRTGTSGYEQYF.

The gene calls are TRBV4-1 and TRBJ1-2; weak D call: TRBD1 (5 bases). Germline V lookup: CDR1 MGHRA, CDR2 YSYEKL. The CDR3 contains 13 residues. Trimming pared 9 bases from V and 12 bases from J, leaving 23 bases between. The CDR3 nucleotides are TGCGCCAGTGGGGGGTTTTATGGGTACGGCCACACCTTC. Encoded protein: CASGGFYGYGHTF.

The chain carries TRBV4-3 and TRBJ2-7; TRBD2 matches at 9 bases. After removal of 1 base from V and 3 bases from J, the junction contained 10 bases not matched to a gene. The germline V gene encodes CDR1 LGHNA and CDR2 YSLEER. The CDR3 has 17 amino acids. The CDR3 coding sequence is TGCGCCAGCAGCCAAGTGTATAGCGGGGGACCCATCTACGAGCAGTACTTC. It yields the protein CASSQVYSGGPIYEQYF.

This clone has a handful of counts. V and J are TRBV7-2 and TRBJ1-1; D gene uncertain. Trimming removed 4 bases at V and 2 bases at J, with 11 bases between. The CDR3 has 14 residues. Germline CDR1 reads SGHTA; CDR2 reads FQGNSA. CDR3 protein: CASSSRAKNTEAFF. The CDR3 DNA reads as TGTGCCAGCAGCTCGCGGGCCAAAAACACTGAAGCTTTCTTT.

The chain links TRBV28 to TRBJ1-6; 7 nucleotides agree with TRBD1. The V segment lost 6 bases and the J segment 8 bases; nucleotides outside the gene matches: 10. Germline values: CDR1 MDHEN, CDR2 SYDVKM. The CDR3 loop spans 15 amino acids. CDR3 sequence (DNA): TGTGCCAGCAGCCCCTCACAGGGGACTTATTCACCCCTCCACTTT. It specifies CASSPSQGTYSPLHF.

CDR3 coding DNA: TGTGCTAGTGGTTTCCCGACAGGGGGCGAAACTGAAGCTTTCTTT. Protein: CASGFPTGGETEAFF. The chain joins TRBV12-5 to TRBJ1-1; TRBD1 matches at 10 bases. The germline V gene encodes CDR1 LGHNT and CDR2 FRNRAP. With V trimmed by 3 bases and J by 5 bases, 6 bases remained unmatched. There are 15 residues in the CDR3.

The chain carries TRBV29-1 and TRBJ1-1, with TRBD1 matching over 10 bases. The CDR3 length is 13 residues. Germline CDR1 and CDR2: SQVTM and ANQGSEA. The CDR3 bases are TGCAACCTCCGGGACAGGGGGAACACTGAAGCTTTCTTT. It yields the protein CNLRDRGNTEAFF.

The chain's CDR3 is CASSRRGLREQYF. CDR3 coding DNA: TGTGCCAGTAGTAGGCGGGGCCTTCGGGAGCAGTACTTC. This chain connects TRBV19 to TRBJ2-7; D might be TRBD2 (6 bases). The CDR3 is 13 amino acids. The ends were cut back, 4 bases at V and 7 bases at J, with 14 bases in the middle. CDR1 is LNHDA and CDR2 is SQIVND in the germline V gene (reference sequence).

V gene TRBV11-2 combines with J gene TRBJ1-4; 7 positions match TRBD1. This CDR3 has 14 amino acids. Germline lookup yields CDR1 SGHAT and CDR2 FQNNGV. V was pared by 3 bases and J by 7 bases, with 5 bases of the junction left unmatched. This CDR3 reads CASSLVDRAEKLFF. CDR3 in DNA: TGTGCCAGCAGCTTGGTTGACAGGGCTGAAAAACTGTTTTTT.

This clone has just a few counts. The chain is built from TRBV3-1 (or the pseudogene TRBV3-2) and TRBJ1-5; possible D gene TRBD1, 6 bases. The germline V gene has CDR1 LGHDT and CDR2 YNNKEL (reference sequence). This CDR3 contains 13 residues. V lost 8 bases, J lost 3 bases, and 11 bases lay in between. In DNA form, the CDR3 reads TGTGCCAGCTCGAACAGGGTCAATCAGCCCCAGCATTTT. Its protein is CASSNRVNQPQHF.

This clone was counted only a few times. A read error may produce the germline difference seen at one junction end. The chain links TRBV19 to TRBJ1-2, with D possibly being TRBD1 (5 bases). This CDR3 has 11 amino acids. Germline loops: CDR1 LNHDA, CDR2 SQIVND (reference sequence). The CDR3 DNA reads as TGTGCCAGTAGCATAGGGGCCGGCTACACCTTC. Its translation: CASSIGAGYTF. The full variable domain, its missing parts supplied by reference TRBV19 and TRBJ1-2, is DGGITQSPKYLFRKEGQNVTLSCEQNLNHDAMYWYRQDPGQGLRLIYYSQIVNDFQKGDIAEGYSVSREKKESFPLTVTSAQKNPTAFYLCASSIGAGYTFGSGTRLTVV.

The chain is built from TRBV12-5 and TRBJ1-4; the match to TRBD1 covers 8 bases. Germline loops: CDR1 LGHNT, CDR2 FRNRAP. This CDR3 has 15 residues. V trimming: 5 bases; J trimming: 7 bases; junction bases outside the gene matches: 9. The CDR3 DNA reads TGTGCTAGTGGTCCGTTGACAGGGGTACCTGAAAAACTGTTTTTT. This translates into CASGPLTGVPEKLFF.

The CDR3 region is CASSPQAGRNTEAFF. For the CDR3, the DNA is TGTGCCAGCAGCCCCCAGGCGGGGAGGAACACTGAAGCTTTCTTT. The genes are TRBV3-1 (or the pseudogene TRBV3-2) and TRBJ1-1; the D is unclear. Germline values: CDR1 LGHDT, CDR2 YNNKEL (reference sequence). V shed 4 bases and J shed 1 base, with 13 bases lying between them. This CDR3 has 15 residues.

The chain uses TRBV21-1 and TRBJ1-6. TRBV21-1 is termed a pseudogene. The CDR3 has 16 residues. Written as DNA, the CDR3 is TGTGCCAGCAGCAAAGAAAGTAGGCGGAGGAATTCACCCCTCCACTTT. Protein: CASSKESRRRNSPLHF.

J is TRBJ1-2 and V is TRBV24-1, with TRBD1 as a possible D gene (6 bases). Germline V gene sequence: CDR1 KGHDR, CDR2 SFDVKD. V lost 6 bases and J 3 bases, leaving 10 bases between the germline ends. This CDR3 region has 13 residues. CDR3 in DNA: TGTGCCACCAGTCAGGACAGATACTATGGCTACACCTTC. Translating it yields CATSQDRYYGYTF.